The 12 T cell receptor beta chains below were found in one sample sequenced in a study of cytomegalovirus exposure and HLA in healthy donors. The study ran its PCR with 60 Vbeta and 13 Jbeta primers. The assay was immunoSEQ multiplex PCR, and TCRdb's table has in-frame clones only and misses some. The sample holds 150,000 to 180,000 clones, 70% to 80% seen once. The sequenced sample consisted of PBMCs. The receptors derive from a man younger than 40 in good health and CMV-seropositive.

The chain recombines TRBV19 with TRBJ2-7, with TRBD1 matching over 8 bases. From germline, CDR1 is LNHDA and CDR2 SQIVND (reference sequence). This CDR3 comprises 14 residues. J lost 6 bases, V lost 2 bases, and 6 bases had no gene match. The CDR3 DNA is TGTGCCAGTAGTATAATGACAGGGGATAGCGAGCAGTACTTC. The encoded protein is CASSIMTGDSEQYF.

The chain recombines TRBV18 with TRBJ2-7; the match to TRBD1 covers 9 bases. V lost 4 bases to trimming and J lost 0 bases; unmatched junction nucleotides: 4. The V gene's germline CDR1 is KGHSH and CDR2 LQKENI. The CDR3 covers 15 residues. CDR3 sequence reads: CASSHGTGTSYEQYF. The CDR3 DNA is TGTGCCAGCTCACACGGGACAGGGACCTCCTACGAGCAGTACTTC.

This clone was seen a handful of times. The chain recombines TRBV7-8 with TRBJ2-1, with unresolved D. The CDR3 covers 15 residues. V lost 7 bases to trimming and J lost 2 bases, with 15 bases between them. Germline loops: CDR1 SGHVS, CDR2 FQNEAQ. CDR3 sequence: CASTATVSPYNEQFF. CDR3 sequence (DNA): TGTGCCAGCACCGCGACTGTGAGCCCCTACAATGAGCAGTTCTTC. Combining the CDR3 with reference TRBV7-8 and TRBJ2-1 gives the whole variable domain GAGVSQSPRYKVAKRGQDVALRCDPISGHVSLFWYQQALGQGPEFLTYFQNEAQLDKSGLPSDRFFAERPEGSVSTLKIQRTQQEDSAVYLCASTATVSPYNEQFFGPGTRLTVL.

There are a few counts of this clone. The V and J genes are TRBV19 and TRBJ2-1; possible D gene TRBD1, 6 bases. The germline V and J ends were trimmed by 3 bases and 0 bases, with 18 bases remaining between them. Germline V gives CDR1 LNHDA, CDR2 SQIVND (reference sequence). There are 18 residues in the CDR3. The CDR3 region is CASSIAGRGPSSYNEQFF. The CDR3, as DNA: TGTGCCAGTAGTATCGCCGGCAGGGGACCGAGCTCCTACAATGAGCAGTTCTTC.

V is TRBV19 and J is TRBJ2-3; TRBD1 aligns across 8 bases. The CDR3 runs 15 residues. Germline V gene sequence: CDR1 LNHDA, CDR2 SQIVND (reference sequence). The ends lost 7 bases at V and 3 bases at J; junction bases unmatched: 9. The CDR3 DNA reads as TGTGCCAGTAATGGACAGGGAATTGGGACAGATACGCAGTATTTT. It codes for CASNGQGIGTDTQYF.

DNA for the CDR3: TGTGCCAGCAGCATAAGCGACAGGGGTTTGGGCGAGCAGTACTTC. It is translated as CASSISDRGLGEQYF. The chain recombines TRBV28 with TRBJ2-7; 8 bases match TRBD1. The trim removed 6 bases at V and 6 bases at J, leaving 13 bases unmatched. The CDR3 contains 15 residues. In germline, CDR1 is MDHEN, CDR2 SYDVKM.

CDR3 region: CASSSPGQKTYEQYF. The CDR3 DNA follows: TGTGCCAGCAGCTCCCCGGGACAGAAGACCTACGAGCAGTACTTC. V usage is TRBV7-9 and J usage is TRBJ2-7; TRBD1 matches 7 bases. Germline V CDR1 and CDR2: SEHNR, FQNEAQ (reference sequence). This CDR3 is 15 amino acids long. Trimming at V came to 4 bases and at J to 2 bases, leaving 8 bases not matched to a gene.

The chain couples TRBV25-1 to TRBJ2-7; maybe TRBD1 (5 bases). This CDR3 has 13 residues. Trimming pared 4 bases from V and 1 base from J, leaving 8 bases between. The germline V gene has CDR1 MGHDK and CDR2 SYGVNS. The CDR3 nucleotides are TGTGCCAGCAGTGGTACAGGTTCCTACGAGCAGTACTTC. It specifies CASSGTGSYEQYF.

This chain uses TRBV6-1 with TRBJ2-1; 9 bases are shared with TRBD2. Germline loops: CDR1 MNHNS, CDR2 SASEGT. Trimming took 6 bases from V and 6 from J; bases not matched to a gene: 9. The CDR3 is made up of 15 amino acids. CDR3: CASSPTSGRFNEQFF. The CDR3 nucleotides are TGTGCCAGCAGCCCTACTAGCGGGCGGTTCAATGAGCAGTTCTTC.

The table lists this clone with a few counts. The CDR3 DNA sequence: TGCGCCAGCAGCTTTGGGGGGGGCATGAACACTGAAGCTTTCTTT. As protein: CASSFGGGMNTEAFF. V and J are TRBV5-1 and TRBJ1-1; weak D call: TRBD1 (6 bases). V was clipped by 2 bases and J by 0 bases, with 11 bases between them. The CDR3 has 15 amino acids. In germline, CDR1 is SGHRS, CDR2 YFSETQ.

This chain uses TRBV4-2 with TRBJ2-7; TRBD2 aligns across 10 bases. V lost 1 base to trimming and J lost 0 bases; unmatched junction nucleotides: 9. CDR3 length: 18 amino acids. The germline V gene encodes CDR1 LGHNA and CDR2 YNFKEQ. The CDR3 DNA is TGTGCCAGCAGCCAAGCCGCTAGCGGGAGCGCAAGCTCCTACGAGCAGTACTTC. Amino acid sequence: CASSQAASGSASSYEQYF.

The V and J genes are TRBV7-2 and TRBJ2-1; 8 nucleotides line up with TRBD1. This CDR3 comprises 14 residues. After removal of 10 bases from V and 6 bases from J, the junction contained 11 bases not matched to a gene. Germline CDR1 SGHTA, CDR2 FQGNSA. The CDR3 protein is CAIFPGQGLNEQFF. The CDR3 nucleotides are TGTGCCATCTTCCCCGGACAGGGTCTCAATGAGCAGTTCTTC.